This record concerns one T cell receptor (beta chain) sequence. The antigen is unknown. This cohort consisted of healthy bone marrow donors. Amplification used 60 Vbeta primers and 13 Jbeta primers. The table came from immunoSEQ multiplex PCR; TCRdb's copy has only in-frame clones and leaves some out. The table includes tens of thousands of clones, roughly three quarters detected once. This CDR3 has 12 amino acids. V dropped 7 bases and J dropped 5 bases, with 11 bases sitting between them. CDR1 MDHEN and CDR2 SYDVKM come from the germline V gene. This specimen belongs to a study of cytomegalovirus exposure and HLA in healthy donors. Study-level background: Among the approximately 400 genotyped donors, over 70% were placed in the Caucasian-associated ancestry cluster. Findings of the study overall: Several of the most significant clusters appeared, in a later analysis, to be linked to common viral pathogens. TCR beta sequences reportedly predicted most subjects' HLA-A and HLA-B alleles accurately.

This chain links TRBV28 with TRBJ1-2; D is ambiguous. The sequenced material came from PBMCs. The clonotype originates from a male donor in good health and CMV-seronegative. Here the CDR3 DNA reads TGTGCCAGCAACCCGGGGAAATATGGCTACACCTTC. Amino acid sequence: CASNPGKYGYTF.